The following is a TCR beta chain sequence with its context. Its target is not known. Analyses pooled second doses at about 4 or about 12 weeks. The data were obtained in a study of T cell responses to AZD1222 COVID-19 vaccine. General study findings and limits: Along spike, vaccine-associated CD4 TCRs were found throughout, with dominance at 160-218 and 743-854. Just a handful of people given AZD1222 tested seropositive at baseline.

The method was immunoSEQ multiplex PCR; TCRdb's version includes in-frame clones alone and lacks a portion of them. The sample holds roughly 85,000 clones, about nine tenths seen once. This material consisted of peripheral blood, taken 28 days after the second AZD1222 dose. The TCR was taken from an adult who received the AZD1222 COVID-19 vaccine.

The CDR3 sequence is CASSAGGRTSTDTQYF. Here the CDR3 DNA reads TGTGCCAGCAGTGCGGGGGGGCGGACGTCCACAGATACGCAGTATTTT. This rearrangement joins TRBV6-4 to TRBJ2-3; 8 bases align to TRBD2. The germline V gene has CDR1 MRHNA and CDR2 SNTAGT. The J segment lost 2 bases and the V segment lost 4 bases, leaving 8 bases of the junction unmatched. CDR3 length: 16 residues.